This T cell receptor (beta chain) was identified during a study of control samples from healthy donors and cancer patients. The data were produced by immunoSEQ multiplex PCR, yet TCRdb's version contains in-frame clones alone and is incomplete. Of around 130,000 clones listed, around nine tenths are singletons. The CDR3 runs to 17 residues. The V end lost 0 bases, the J end lost 0 bases, and 13 bases lay between the germline ends. Germline CDR1 is SGHRS and CDR2 is YFSETQ. The TCR was taken from a man aged 25-45 years in good health. This chain joins TRBV5-1 and TRBJ1-3; D gene uncertain. Sequencing was done on a sample of blood. CDR3 in amino acids: CASSLAASGNSGNTIYF. The CDR3 region has the DNA TGCGCCAGCAGCTTGGCCGCCAGCGGGAACTCTGGAAACACCATATATTTT.